The sequence of this T cell receptor beta chain was determined in a study of regulatory T cells in long-lasting Graves disease. Trimming took off 0 bases at V and 4 bases at J, with 4 bases between the two ends. The CDR3 covers 14 residues. Through Arm-PCR of CDR3 regions and iRepertoire HTBI primers, TCR beta libraries were built. TCRdb redid the calling of the multiplex PCR reads with MiXCR, one entry per CDR3 protein. Of roughly 500,000 distinct CDR3 sequences listed, around 12% were seen once; the top ten hold roughly 8.2%. This sample's time point: newly diagnosed GD, antithyroid drugs for less than 3 months. TCR sequences were obtained from RNA taken from PBMCs. This clonotype was detected ten times or more. These sequences were also reported in another study, on T cells in Graves' hyperthyroidism and ophthalmopathy.

This specimen consisted of peripheral blood mononuclear cells (PBMCs), obtained at new diagnosis, from a patient treated with antithyroid drugs. The TCR sequence derives from a woman under 40 with Graves disease. J is TRBJ2-6 and V is TRBV12-3 or TRBV12-4; D unclear. The CDR3 region has the DNA TGTGCCAGCAGTTTAGCGGGGGGGGCCAACGTCCTGACTTTC. This encodes CASSLAGGANVLTF.